This T cell receptor (beta chain) was sequenced in a study of blood T cell repertoires in COVID-19 (dated by TCRdb to 2020 to 2021). General notes on the study: Collaborator samples came from the United States, Italy and Spain and covered acute and convalescent phases of COVID-19. The prospective study material was composed of cDNA or gDNA derived from T cells, B-cell-depleted T cells, or PBMCs. Deeply sampled blood TCRbeta repertoires from subjects exposed to, actively infected with, or recovered from COVID-19 were included in the dataset. A freely available public database, intended as a resource for researchers studying the immune response to SARS-CoV-2, is where the repertoires were released. The samples were drawn from the first 160 participants of the ongoing ImmuneRACE study and from 950 to 1,500 subjects provided by 6 global collaborators. The sample metadata nearly always contained a de-identified subject ID, COVID-19 status, age in years and sex. HLA class I and class II types, where available, came from metadata supplied by the sample provider rather than from assay-based typing.

Study-wide conclusions, independent of this receptor: The amount of clinical and demographic metadata varied by source and participant and was provided uncurated.

This clone was counted once. It lacks a known antigen. No quality values exist for individual bases; no much larger clone is one base distant. TCRbeta CDR3 regions were amplified from genomic DNA by means of the immunoSEQ Assay, a bias-controlled multiplex PCR. Concerning the study's data processing: Within the assay, amplification of reference gene primers was used to estimate how many nucleated cells each sample contained. Sequence reads were collapsed and filtered to measure the absolute abundance of every unique TCRbeta CDR3 rearrangement. For each sample, productive Simpson clonality was calculated by taking the square root of Simpson's diversity index across productive rearrangements. TCRdb carries this immuneACCESS record with in-frame sequences only. Its versions omit some clonotypes, under half of them owing to an unresolved V gene in the studies checked, with the rest unexplained. V and J calls plus clone size are reproduced from that table; the DNA served to infer D and trimming. Counted in this sample were 110,000 to 150,000 clones; around 82% of them appeared once. The top ten clones comprise 4.5% to 6% of the sample.

Enrolling through a virtual design, the prospective study's participants ranged in age from roughly 18 to 95 years and lived across roughly 24 United States geographic areas. Cohort assignment in the prospective study relied on participant-reported clinical history from a screening survey and a study questionnaire. In the prospective study, whole blood, serum and a nasopharyngeal or oropharyngeal swab were collected from each participant by mobile phlebotomists. Prospective study participants could optionally give additional blood draws and questionnaires over an approximately 2-month period. Blood samples from the prospective study were shipped frozen or at room temperature prior to DNA extraction. Specimen: PBMCs or T cells enriched from blood (not recorded which). The receptor was isolated from a man aged 40-50 years with acute COVID-19.

The bases read TGTGCCAGCAGCTTAGTTCCAGGGGAAAATGAGCAGTTCTTC. The translation is CASSLVPGENEQFF. The chain is assembled from TRBV11-2 and TRBJ2-1; 6 matching bases give a weak D call of TRBD1. For CDR1 and CDR2, the germline V gene lists SGHAT and FQNNGV. Spanning cysteine to phenylalanine, the CDR3 consists of 14 amino acids. Only the CDR3 part of the read is kept: 42 bases, read in frame from the first base. The trim is 1 base for V and 7 bases for J, with a gap of 11 bases between the germline ends. When the CDR3 is completed using the reference TRBV11-2 and TRBJ2-1 genes on either side, the full variable domain is EAGVAQSPRYKIIEKRQSVAFWCNPISGHATLYWYQQILGQGPKLLIQFQNNGVVDDSQLPKDRFSAERLKGVDSTLKIQPAKLEDSAVYLCASSLVPGENEQFFGPGTRLTVL.